The 2 T cell receptor beta chains below come from one sample, sequenced in a study of cytomegalovirus exposure and HLA in healthy donors. Amplification used 60 Vbeta primers and 13 Jbeta primers. Measured with immunoSEQ multiplex PCR; TCRdb has only the in-frame clones, and not every one. The table records around 250,000 clones, 81% of them present only once. Sequences were obtained from PBMCs. Receptors originate from a woman aged 55-75 years in good health and CMV-seropositive.

The CDR3 spells CASSNPGQSYEQYF. The CDR3 bases are TGTGCCAGCAGTAACCCGGGACAGAGCTACGAGCAGTACTTC. The V call is TRBV7-9, the J call TRBJ2-7; 7 bases map to TRBD1. The germline V gene has CDR1 SEHNR and CDR2 FQNEAQ (reference sequence). V was pared by 6 bases and J by 3 bases, with 8 bases of the junction left unmatched. This CDR3 region has 14 residues. The variable domain in full, with the rest retrieved from reference TRBV7-9 and TRBJ2-7, is DTGVSQNPRHKITKRGQNVTFRCDPISEHNRLYWYRQTLGQGPEFLTYFQNEAQLEKSRLLSDRFSAERPKGSFSTLEIQRTEQGDSAMYLCASSNPGQSYEQYFGPGTRLTVT.

This rearrangement joins TRBV5-1 to TRBJ2-1; 10 positions match TRBD2. V shed 6 bases, J shed 5 bases, and the junction held 8 bases outside the gene matches. The V gene's germline CDR1 is SGHRS and CDR2 YFSETQ. CDR3 length: 15 amino acids. The CDR3 nucleotides are TGCGCCAGCATCCCCGGGACTAGCGTTAACAATGAGCAGTTCTTC. Amino acid sequence: CASIPGTSVNNEQFF.